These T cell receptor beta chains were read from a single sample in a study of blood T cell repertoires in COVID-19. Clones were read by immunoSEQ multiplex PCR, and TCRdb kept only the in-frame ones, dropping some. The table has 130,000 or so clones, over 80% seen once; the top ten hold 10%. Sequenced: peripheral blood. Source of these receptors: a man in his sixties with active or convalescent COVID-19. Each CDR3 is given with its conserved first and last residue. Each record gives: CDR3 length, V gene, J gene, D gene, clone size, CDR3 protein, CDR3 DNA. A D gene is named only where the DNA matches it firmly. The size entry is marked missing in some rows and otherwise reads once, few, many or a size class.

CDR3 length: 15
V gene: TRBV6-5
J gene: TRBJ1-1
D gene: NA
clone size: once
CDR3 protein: CASSYSDRGGTEAFF
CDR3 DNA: TGTGCCAGCAGTTACTCGGACAGAGGGGGCACTGAAGCTTTCTTT

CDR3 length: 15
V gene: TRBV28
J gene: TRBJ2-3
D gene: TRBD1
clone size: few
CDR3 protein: CASSRTGAGWDTQYF
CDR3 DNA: TGTGCCAGCAGTCGAACAGGGGCGGGTTGGGATACGCAGTATTTT

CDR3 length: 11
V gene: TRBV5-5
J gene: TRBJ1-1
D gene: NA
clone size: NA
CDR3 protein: CASRLVLEAFF
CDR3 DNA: TGTGCCAGCAGGTTGGTCCTTGAAGCTTTCTTT

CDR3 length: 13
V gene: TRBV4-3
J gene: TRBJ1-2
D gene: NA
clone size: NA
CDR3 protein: CASSQVGAPRYTF
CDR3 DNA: TGCGCCAGCAGCCAGGTGGGAGCCCCACGCTACACCTTC

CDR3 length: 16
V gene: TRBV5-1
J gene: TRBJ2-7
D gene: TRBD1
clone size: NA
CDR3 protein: CASSLNPGQGASEQYF
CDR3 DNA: TGCGCCAGCAGCTTAAACCCGGGACAGGGGGCGTCTGAGCAGTACTTC

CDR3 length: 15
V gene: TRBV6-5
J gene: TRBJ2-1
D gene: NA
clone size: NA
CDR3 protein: CASSYSGTGYNEQFF
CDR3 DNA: TGTGCCAGCAGTTACTCCGGGACTGGTTACAATGAGCAGTTCTTC

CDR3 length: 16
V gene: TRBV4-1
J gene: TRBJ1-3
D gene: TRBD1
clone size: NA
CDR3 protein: CASSPPGTGSGNTIYF
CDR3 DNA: TGCGCCAGCAGCCCCCCCGGGACAGGCTCTGGAAACACCATATATTTT

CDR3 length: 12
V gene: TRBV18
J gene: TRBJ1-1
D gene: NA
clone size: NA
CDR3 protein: CASSLYNTEAFF
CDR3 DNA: TGTGCCAGCTCACTTTATAACACTGAAGCTTTCTTT

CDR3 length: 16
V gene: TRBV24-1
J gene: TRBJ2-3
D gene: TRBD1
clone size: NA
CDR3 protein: CATSATTGTGTDTQYF
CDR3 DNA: TGTGCCACCAGTGCCACCACCGGGACAGGCACAGATACGCAGTATTTT

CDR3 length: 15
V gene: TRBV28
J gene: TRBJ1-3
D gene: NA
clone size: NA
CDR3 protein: CASSSRPGFGNTIYF
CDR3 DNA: TGTGCCAGCAGTTCCCGCCCAGGGTTTGGAAACACCATATATTTT

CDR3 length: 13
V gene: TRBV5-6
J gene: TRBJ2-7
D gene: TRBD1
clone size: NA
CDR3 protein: CASSFRDRGEQYF
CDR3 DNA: TGTGCCAGCAGCTTCCGGGACAGGGGCGAGCAGTACTTC

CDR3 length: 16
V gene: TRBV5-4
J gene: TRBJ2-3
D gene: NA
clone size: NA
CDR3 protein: CASSPVGVTSTDTQYF
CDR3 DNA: TGTGCCAGCAGCCCGGTAGGGGTTACTAGCACAGATACGCAGTATTTT

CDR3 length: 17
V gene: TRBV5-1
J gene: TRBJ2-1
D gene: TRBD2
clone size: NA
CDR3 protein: CASSLGLAGRTNNEQFF
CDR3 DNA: TGCGCCAGCAGCTTGGGGCTAGCGGGGCGAACAAACAATGAGCAGTTCTTC

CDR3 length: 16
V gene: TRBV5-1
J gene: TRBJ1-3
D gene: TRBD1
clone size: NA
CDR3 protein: CASSQGQGVSGNTIYF
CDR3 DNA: TGCGCCAGCAGCCAAGGACAGGGGGTGTCTGGAAACACCATATATTTT

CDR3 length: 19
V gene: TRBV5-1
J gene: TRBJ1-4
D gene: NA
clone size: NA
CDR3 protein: CASSFSPRGAGGTNEKLFF
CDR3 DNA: TGCGCCAGCAGCTTTTCCCCCAGGGGCGCAGGAGGAACTAATGAAAAACTGTTTTTT

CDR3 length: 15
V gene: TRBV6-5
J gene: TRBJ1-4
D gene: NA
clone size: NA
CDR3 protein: CASRLYGATNEKLFF
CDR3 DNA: TGTGCCAGCAGGCTCTATGGGGCCACTAATGAAAAACTGTTTTTT

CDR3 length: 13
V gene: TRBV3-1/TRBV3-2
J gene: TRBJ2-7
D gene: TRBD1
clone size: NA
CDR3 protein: CASSGQVINEQYF
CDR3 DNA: TGTGCCAGCAGCGGACAGGTAATTAACGAGCAGTACTTC

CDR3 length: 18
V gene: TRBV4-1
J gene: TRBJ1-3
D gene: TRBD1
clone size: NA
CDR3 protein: CASSRNEGQSNSGNTIYF
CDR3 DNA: TGCGCCAGCAGCCGTAATGAGGGACAGTCAAACTCTGGAAACACCATATATTTT

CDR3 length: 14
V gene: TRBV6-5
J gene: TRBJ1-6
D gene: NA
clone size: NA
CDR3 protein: CASRPGSYNSPLHF
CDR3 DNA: TGTGCCAGCAGACCGGGATCCTATAATTCACCCCTCCACTTT

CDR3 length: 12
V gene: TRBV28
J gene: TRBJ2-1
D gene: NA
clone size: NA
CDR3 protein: CASSLLYNEQFF
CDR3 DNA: TGTGCCAGCAGCCTCCTCTACAATGAGCAGTTCTTC

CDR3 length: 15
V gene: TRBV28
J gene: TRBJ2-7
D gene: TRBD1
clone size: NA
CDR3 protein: CASSLRDRRSYEQYF
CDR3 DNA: TGTGCCAGCAGTTTGAGGGACAGGAGATCCTACGAGCAGTACTTC

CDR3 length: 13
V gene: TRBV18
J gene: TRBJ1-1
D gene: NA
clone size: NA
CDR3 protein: CASSPTGNTEAFF
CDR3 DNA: TGTGCCAGCTCACCCACAGGGAACACTGAAGCTTTCTTT

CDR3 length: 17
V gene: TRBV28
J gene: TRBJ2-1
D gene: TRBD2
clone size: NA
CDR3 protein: CASSPLGLAGGTMEQFF
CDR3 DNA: TGTGCCAGCAGTCCTTTAGGGCTAGCGGGAGGAACAATGGAGCAGTTCTTC

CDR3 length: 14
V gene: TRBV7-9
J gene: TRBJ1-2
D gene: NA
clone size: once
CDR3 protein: CASSLGQARDGYTF
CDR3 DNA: TGTGCCAGCAGCTTAGGACAGGCTCGTGATGGCTACACCTTC

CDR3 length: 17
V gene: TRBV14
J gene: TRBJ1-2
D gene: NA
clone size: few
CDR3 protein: CASSQVSRGKDDYGYTF
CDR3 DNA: TGTGCCAGCAGCCAAGTAAGCCGAGGGAAAGACGACTATGGCTACACCTTC

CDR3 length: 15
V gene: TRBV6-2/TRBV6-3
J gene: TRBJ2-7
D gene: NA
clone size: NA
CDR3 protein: CASSPAAGNSYEQYF
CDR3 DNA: TGTGCCAGCAGTCCCGCCGCGGGCAACTCCTACGAGCAGTACTTC

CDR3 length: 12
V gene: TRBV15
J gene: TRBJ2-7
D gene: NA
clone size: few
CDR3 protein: CATRRGPYEQYF
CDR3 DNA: TGTGCCACCAGGCGAGGGCCGTACGAGCAGTACTTC

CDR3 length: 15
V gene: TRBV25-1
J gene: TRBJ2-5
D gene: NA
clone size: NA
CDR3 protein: CASSEPRGGEETQYF
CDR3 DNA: TGTGCCAGCAGTGAACCCCGGGGAGGCGAAGAGACCCAGTACTTC

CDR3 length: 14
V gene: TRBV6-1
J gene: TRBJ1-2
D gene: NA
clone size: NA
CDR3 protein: CASSEAEGTNGYTF
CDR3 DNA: TGTGCCAGCAGTGAAGCGGAGGGGACGAATGGCTACACCTTC

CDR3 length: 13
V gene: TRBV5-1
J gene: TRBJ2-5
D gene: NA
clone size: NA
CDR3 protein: CASMRAVQETQYF
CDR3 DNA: TGCGCCAGCATGCGGGCTGTCCAAGAGACCCAGTACTTC

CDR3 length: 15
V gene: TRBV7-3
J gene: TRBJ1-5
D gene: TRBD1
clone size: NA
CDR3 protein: CASSPQGGSNQPQHF
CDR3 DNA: TGTGCCAGCAGCCCCCAAGGGGGCAGCAATCAGCCCCAGCATTTT

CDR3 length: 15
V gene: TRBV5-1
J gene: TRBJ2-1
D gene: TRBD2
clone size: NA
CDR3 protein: CASSLVAGGPNEQFF
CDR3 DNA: TGCGCCAGCAGCTTGGTGGCGGGAGGGCCTAATGAGCAGTTCTTC

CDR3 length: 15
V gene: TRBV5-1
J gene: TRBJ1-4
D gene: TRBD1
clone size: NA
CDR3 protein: CASSLEGQGWEKLFF
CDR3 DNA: TGCGCCAGCAGCTTGGAGGGACAGGGGTGGGAAAAACTGTTTTTT

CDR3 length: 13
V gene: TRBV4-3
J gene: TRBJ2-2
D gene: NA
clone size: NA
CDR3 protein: CASSQNRVGELFF
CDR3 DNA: TGCGCCAGCAGCCAGAACAGGGTCGGGGAGCTGTTTTTT

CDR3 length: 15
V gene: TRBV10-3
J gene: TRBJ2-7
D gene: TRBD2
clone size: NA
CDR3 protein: CAISAQAGRVYEQYF
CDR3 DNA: TGTGCCATCAGTGCCCAGGCGGGGAGGGTTTACGAGCAGTACTTC

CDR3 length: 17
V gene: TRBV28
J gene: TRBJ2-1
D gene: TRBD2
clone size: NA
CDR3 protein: CASSYKPGLAGNNEQFF
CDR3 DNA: TGTGCCAGCAGTTATAAGCCCGGACTAGCGGGAAACAATGAGCAGTTCTTC

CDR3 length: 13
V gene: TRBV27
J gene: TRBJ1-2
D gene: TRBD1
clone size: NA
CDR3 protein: CASSTGGAGGYTF
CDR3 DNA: TGTGCCAGCAGCACAGGGGGCGCGGGGGGCTACACCTTC

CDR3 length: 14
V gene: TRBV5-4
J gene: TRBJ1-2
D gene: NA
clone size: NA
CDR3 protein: CASSLVRQGSGYTF
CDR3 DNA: TGTGCCAGCAGCTTAGTACGGCAGGGGTCTGGCTACACCTTC

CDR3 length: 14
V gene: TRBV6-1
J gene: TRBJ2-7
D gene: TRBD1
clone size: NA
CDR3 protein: CASSSPGGLDEQYF
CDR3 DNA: TGTGCCAGCAGTTCCCCAGGGGGCTTAGACGAGCAGTACTTC

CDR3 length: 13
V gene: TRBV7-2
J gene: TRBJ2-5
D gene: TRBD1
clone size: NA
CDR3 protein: CASSPDRPETQYF
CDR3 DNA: TGTGCCAGCAGCCCGGACAGGCCCGAGACCCAGTACTTC

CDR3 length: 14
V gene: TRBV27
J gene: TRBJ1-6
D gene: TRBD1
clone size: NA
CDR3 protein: CASRVGQGNSPLHF
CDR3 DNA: TGTGCCAGCAGGGTGGGACAGGGTAATTCACCCCTCCACTTT

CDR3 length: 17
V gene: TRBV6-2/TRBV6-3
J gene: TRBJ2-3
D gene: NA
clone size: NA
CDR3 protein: CASSYSSGPAFTDTQYF
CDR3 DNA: TGTGCCAGCAGTTACTCATCAGGGCCTGCTTTCACAGATACGCAGTATTTT

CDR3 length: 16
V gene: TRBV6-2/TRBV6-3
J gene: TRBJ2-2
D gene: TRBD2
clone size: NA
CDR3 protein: CASNPLAGRSGGELFF
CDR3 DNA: TGTGCCAGCAACCCCCTAGCGGGAAGGTCTGGCGGGGAGCTGTTTTTT

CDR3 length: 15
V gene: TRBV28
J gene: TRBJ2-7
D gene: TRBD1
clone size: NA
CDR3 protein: CASSLRQGVPYEQYF
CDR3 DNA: TGTGCCAGCAGTCTCCGACAGGGAGTTCCCTACGAGCAGTACTTC

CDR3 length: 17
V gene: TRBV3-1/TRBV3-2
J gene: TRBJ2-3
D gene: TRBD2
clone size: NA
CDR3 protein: CASSQDKLAGVGDTQYF
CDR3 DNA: TGTGCCAGCAGCCAAGATAAACTAGCGGGAGTAGGAGATACGCAGTATTTT

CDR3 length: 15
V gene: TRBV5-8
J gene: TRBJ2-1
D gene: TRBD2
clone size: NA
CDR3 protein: CASSYSGRTHNEQFF
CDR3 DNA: TGTGCCAGCAGCTACAGCGGGAGGACCCACAATGAGCAGTTCTTC

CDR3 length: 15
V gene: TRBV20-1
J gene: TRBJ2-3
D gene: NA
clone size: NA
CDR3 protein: CSASRTHQRTDTQYF
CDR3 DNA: TGCAGTGCTAGTCGGACACACCAACGCACAGATACGCAGTATTTT

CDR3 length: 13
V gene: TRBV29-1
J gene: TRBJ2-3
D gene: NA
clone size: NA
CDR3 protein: CSAGTGRSDTQYF
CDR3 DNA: TGCAGCGCCGGGACTGGAAGGTCAGATACGCAGTATTTT

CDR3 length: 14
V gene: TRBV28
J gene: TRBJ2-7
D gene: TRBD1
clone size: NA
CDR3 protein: CASRTGMDFYEQYF
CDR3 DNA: TGTGCCAGCAGGACAGGGATGGATTTTTACGAGCAGTACTTC

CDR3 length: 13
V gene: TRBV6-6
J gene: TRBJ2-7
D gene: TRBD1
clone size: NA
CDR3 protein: CASSPLDREEQYF
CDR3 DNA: TGTGCCAGCAGTCCTCTGGACAGGGAAGAGCAGTACTTC

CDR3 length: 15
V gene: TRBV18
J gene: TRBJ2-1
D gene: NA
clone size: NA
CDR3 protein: CASSPQRDIYNEQFF
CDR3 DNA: TGTGCCAGCTCACCTCAACGGGACATTTACAATGAGCAGTTCTTC

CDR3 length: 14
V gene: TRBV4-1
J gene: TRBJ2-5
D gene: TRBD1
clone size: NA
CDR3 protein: CASSPRTGEETQYF
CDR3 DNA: TGCGCCAGCAGCCCCCGGACAGGGGAAGAGACCCAGTACTTC

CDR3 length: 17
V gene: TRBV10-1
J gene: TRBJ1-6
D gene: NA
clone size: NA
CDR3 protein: CASRGGLLSSYNSPLHF
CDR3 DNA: TGCGCCAGCAGGGGGGGGCTTTTGAGCTCCTATAATTCACCCCTCCACTTT

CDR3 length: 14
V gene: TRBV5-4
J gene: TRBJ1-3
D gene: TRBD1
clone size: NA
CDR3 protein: CASRRQGAENTIYF
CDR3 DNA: TGTGCCAGCAGACGACAGGGGGCCGAAAACACCATATATTTT

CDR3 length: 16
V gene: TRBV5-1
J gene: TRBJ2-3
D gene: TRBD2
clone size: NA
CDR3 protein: CASSFPSGASTDTQYF
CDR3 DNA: TGCGCCAGCAGCTTCCCTAGCGGGGCTAGCACAGATACGCAGTATTTT

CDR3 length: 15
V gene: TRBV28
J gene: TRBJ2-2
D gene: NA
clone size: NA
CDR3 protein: CASTPSPGNTGELFF
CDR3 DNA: TGTGCCAGCACTCCGTCCCCAGGGAACACCGGGGAGCTGTTTTTT

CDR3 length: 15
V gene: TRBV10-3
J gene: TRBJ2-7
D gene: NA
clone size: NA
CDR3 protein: CAISESGRAPYEQYF
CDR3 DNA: TGTGCCATCAGTGAGTCAGGCAGGGCCCCCTACGAGCAGTACTTC